Following are 15 T cell receptor beta chains from one sample sequenced in a study of T cell repertoires in cytomegalovirus infection. A single record per CDR3 protein comes from TCRdb applying MiXCR to the reads. Altogether fewer than 350,000 distinct CDR3 sequences are present, roughly a sixth being singletons, with the ten largest covering 12%. Sequencing used PBMCs. These receptors all stem from a human donor in good health (CMV status not recorded). Some clones in this sample may be carry-over from other donors' samples.

This clonotype was detected a few times. The rearrangement uses TRBV27 and TRBJ1-1; no clear D gene. The ends were cut back, 1 base at V and 3 bases at J, with 9 bases in the middle. This CDR3 has 14 residues. Germline-derived CDR1 and CDR2 are MNHEY and SMNVEV (reference sequence). CDR3 nucleotides: TGTGCCAGCAGTTTATTGAGGGCTGACACTGAAGCTTTCTTT. Amino acid sequence: CASSLLRADTEAFF.

This clonotype was seen repeatedly, ten times or more. V usage is TRBV6-1 and J usage is TRBJ2-7; 10 bases line up with TRBD1. CDR3 length: 14 residues. Germline CDR1 MNHNS, CDR2 SASEGT. The V and J ends lost 8 bases and 2 bases, in that order; junction bases with no gene match: 6. The CDR3 nucleotides read TGTGCCAGCTCCCGGGACAGGGGAACCTACGAGCAGTACTTC. Amino acids: CASSRDRGTYEQYF.

The chain links TRBV10-3 to TRBJ2-7, with 7 bases matching TRBD1. The CDR3 runs 13 residues. CDR1 is ENHRY and CDR2 is SYGVKD in the germline V gene. Trimming removed 8 bases from V and 1 base from J; junction bases left unmatched: 5. The CDR3 reads CAIAGTASYEQYF. The CDR3, as DNA: TGTGCCATCGCCGGGACAGCGTCCTACGAGCAGTACTTC.

V usage is TRBV20-1 and J usage is TRBJ1-6; TRBD1 agrees at 7 bases. The ends lost 4 bases at V and 10 bases at J; junction bases unmatched: 10. Germline V gene data show CDR1 as DFQATT and CDR2 as SNEGSKA (reference sequence). This CDR3 is 14 amino acids long. The CDR3 is CSATPDRARSPLHF. The CDR3 region has the DNA TGCAGTGCTACTCCCGACAGGGCGAGGTCACCCCTCCACTTT.

Many counts were recorded for this clonotype. V usage is TRBV7-8 and J usage is TRBJ2-1; tentative D call: TRBD1 (5 bases). The CDR3 runs to 14 residues. V was trimmed by 0 bases and J by 9 bases, leaving 12 bases between them. Germline V gene data show CDR1 as SGHVS and CDR2 as FQNEAQ. The CDR3 DNA reads as TGTGCCAGCAGCTTAGCGACCGGACATGCTGAGCAGTTCTTC. Amino acids: CASSLATGHAEQFF.

In its sample, this clonotype was seen a few times. The rearrangement joins TRBV20-1 to TRBJ1-6, with D perhaps matching TRBD1 (5 bases). The V end was cut by 4 bases, the J end by 7 bases, with 17 bases between. CDR1 DFQATT and CDR2 SNEGSKA come from the germline V gene (reference sequence). This CDR3 has 15 amino acids. The CDR3 DNA is TGCAGTGCTACCGGGGGGGGGTCCCTCAATTCACCCCTCCACTTT. Residues: CSATGGGSLNSPLHF.

The V call is TRBV18, the J call TRBJ2-1; 8 nucleotides align to TRBD2. J gave up 8 bases and V 2 bases, and 11 bases lay outside the gene matches. This CDR3 region has 16 residues. Germline lookup yields CDR1 KGHSH and CDR2 LQKENI. For the CDR3, the DNA is TGTGCCAGCTCACCAGGCGGCGGGGGGATACGCGATGAGCAGTTCTTC. Its translation is CASSPGGGGIRDEQFF.

J is TRBJ2-4 and V is TRBV20-1; 12 nucleotides match TRBD2. Losses at the gene ends were 6 bases for V and 6 bases for J; bases not matched to a gene: 6. Germline CDR1 DFQATT, CDR2 SNEGSKA (reference sequence). This CDR3 is 14 amino acids long. As DNA, the CDR3 is TGCAGTGCGCGACTAGCGGGGGTGCGAAACATTCAGTACTTC. It is translated as CSARLAGVRNIQYF.

This clonotype appeared a few times. The chain is built from TRBV2 and TRBJ2-5; 8 bases map to TRBD1. The CDR3 contains 13 residues. The germline V gene has CDR1 SNHLY and CDR2 FYNNEI. V shed 6 bases and J 2 bases; nucleotides not matched to a gene: 2. The CDR3 coding sequence is TGTGCCAGCAGACAGGGGGTTCAAGAGACCCAGTACTTC. As protein: CASRQGVQETQYF.

The CDR3 loop is CASSEGQGRYNEQFF. For the CDR3, the DNA is TGTGCCAGCAGTGAGGGACAGGGGCGCTACAATGAGCAGTTCTTC. The chain recombines TRBV6-1 with TRBJ2-1; 10 positions agree with TRBD1. Germline V lookup: CDR1 MNHNS, CDR2 SASEGT. This CDR3 is 15 amino acids long. Losses at the gene ends were 3 bases for V and 3 bases for J; bases not matched to a gene: 2.

There are a few counts of this clonotype. The chain has TRBV6-5 and TRBJ2-5, with 14 bases identical to TRBD2. The CDR3 totals 16 residues. The V segment lost 6 bases and the J segment 6 bases; nucleotides outside the gene matches: 9. The V gene's germline CDR1 is MNHEY and CDR2 SVGAGI. CDR3 nucleotides: TGTGCCAGCAGCCCCAGACTAGCGGGGGGGCCGAAGACCCAGTACTTC. Translating gives CASSPRLAGGPKTQYF.

The chain carries TRBV11-2 and TRBJ2-2; D may be TRBD1 or TRBD2 (5 bases each). The V end lost 5 bases, the J end lost 3 bases, and 13 bases lay between the germline ends. This CDR3 region has 15 residues. CDR1 is SGHAT, CDR2 FQNNGV, per germline. CDR3 DNA sequence: TGTGCCAGCAGCCCCCTTAGAGGGGACACCGGGGAGCTGTTTTTT. It codes for CASSPLRGDTGELFF.

This clonotype was seen ten or more times. The chain links TRBV7-2 to TRBJ1-5; tentative D call: TRBD1 (5 bases). The V gene lost 1 base and the J gene lost 6 bases, with 13 bases spanning the gap. The CDR3 extends over 15 amino acids. CDR1 and CDR2 (germline): SGHTA, FQGNSA. CDR3 loop: CASSLGSRERQPQHF. The CDR3 DNA follows: TGTGCCAGCAGCTTAGGGAGCAGGGAACGTCAGCCCCAGCATTTT.

V gene TRBV10-3 combines with J gene TRBJ1-3, with a tentative D call TRBD1 (5 bases). CDR1 is ENHRY, CDR2 SYGVKD, per germline. The CDR3 is 15 residues long. Trimming left V 3 bases short and J 0 bases short, with 9 bases between. The CDR3 DNA follows: TGTGCCATCAGTGACAGGGCCAGCTCTGGAAACACCATATATTTT. It specifies CAISDRASSGNTIYF.

In its sample, this clonotype was seen many times. The chain carries TRBV27 and TRBJ1-3; D gene unclear. This CDR3 is built from 14 residues. Germline V gives CDR1 MNHEY, CDR2 SMNVEV (reference sequence). Trimming took off 6 bases at V and 0 bases at J, with 9 bases between the two ends. CDR3 nucleotides: TGTGCCAGCAGGACGGGTGTCTCTGGAAACACCATATATTTT. It encodes CASRTGVSGNTIYF.